This entry is about one TCR beta chain. The method was immunoSEQ multiplex PCR; TCRdb's version includes in-frame clones alone and lacks a portion of them. The repertoire holds about 140,000 clones, less than 95% seen once, with about 3.5% in the top ten. This sample stems from a study of T cell responses to AZD1222 COVID-19 vaccine. V was clipped by 4 bases and J by 3 bases, with 10 bases between them. The germline V gene has CDR1 SNHLY and CDR2 FYNNEI. The CDR3 contains 15 residues. The receptor's source is an adult in good health. This chain uses TRBV2 with TRBJ1-6; possibly TRBD1 for D (6 bases). The sample here was peripheral blood, taken on day 0 of AZD1222 vaccination. The chain's CDR3 is CASSGTGYYNSPLHF. Here the CDR3 DNA reads TGTGCCAGCAGTGGAACAGGGTACTATAATTCACCCCTCCACTTT. The whole variable domain, filled in from reference TRBV2 and TRBJ1-6, reads EPEVTQTPSHQVTQMGQEVILRCVPISNHLYFYWYRQILGQKVEFLVSFYNNEISEKSEIFDDQFSVERPDGSNFTLKIRSTKLEDSAMYFCASSGTGYYNSPLHFGNGTRLTVT.